This is a list of T cell receptor beta chains from one sample in a study of blood T cell repertoires in COVID-19. Measured with immunoSEQ multiplex PCR; TCRdb has only the in-frame clones, and not every one. The sample records a few hundred thousand clones, about 86% being singletons. The sequenced sample consisted of PBMCs or T cells enriched from blood (not recorded which). The receptors were sampled from a man in his fifties or sixties who had recovered from COVID-19. CDR3s include the opening cysteine and the closing phenylalanine or tryptophan.

V gene,CDR3 protein
TRBV9,CASSVAGGITYEQYF
TRBV20-1,CSASRAGNYEQYF
TRBV9,CASSVTEGTEAFF
TRBV18,CASSPTGPNQPQHF
TRBV3-1/TRBV3-2,CASSQDRWRNGYTF
TRBV4-1,CASSQAGRTSRYEQYF
TRBV19,CASSSNRNNQPQHF
TRBV6-5,CASRMAGLHEQYF
TRBV10-3,CAISDPTGNSYNEQFF
TRBV20-1,CSASGMASGATDTQYF
TRBV5-1,CASSMDRPTETQYF
TRBV29-1,CSVPPQGGAGNEQFF
TRBV29-1,CSVVPRVGYEQYF